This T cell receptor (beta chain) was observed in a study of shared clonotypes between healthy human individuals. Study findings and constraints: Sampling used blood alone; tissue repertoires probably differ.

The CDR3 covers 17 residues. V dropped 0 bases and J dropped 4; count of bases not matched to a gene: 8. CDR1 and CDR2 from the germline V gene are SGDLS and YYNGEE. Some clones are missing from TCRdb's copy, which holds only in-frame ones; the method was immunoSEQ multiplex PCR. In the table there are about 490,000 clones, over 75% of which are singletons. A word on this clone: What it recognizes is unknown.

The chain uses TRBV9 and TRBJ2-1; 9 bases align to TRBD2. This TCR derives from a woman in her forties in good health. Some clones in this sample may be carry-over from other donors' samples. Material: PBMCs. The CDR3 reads CASSVDSGRLSYNEQFF. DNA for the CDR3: TGTGCCAGCAGCGTAGATAGCGGGAGACTCTCGTACAATGAGCAGTTCTTC.